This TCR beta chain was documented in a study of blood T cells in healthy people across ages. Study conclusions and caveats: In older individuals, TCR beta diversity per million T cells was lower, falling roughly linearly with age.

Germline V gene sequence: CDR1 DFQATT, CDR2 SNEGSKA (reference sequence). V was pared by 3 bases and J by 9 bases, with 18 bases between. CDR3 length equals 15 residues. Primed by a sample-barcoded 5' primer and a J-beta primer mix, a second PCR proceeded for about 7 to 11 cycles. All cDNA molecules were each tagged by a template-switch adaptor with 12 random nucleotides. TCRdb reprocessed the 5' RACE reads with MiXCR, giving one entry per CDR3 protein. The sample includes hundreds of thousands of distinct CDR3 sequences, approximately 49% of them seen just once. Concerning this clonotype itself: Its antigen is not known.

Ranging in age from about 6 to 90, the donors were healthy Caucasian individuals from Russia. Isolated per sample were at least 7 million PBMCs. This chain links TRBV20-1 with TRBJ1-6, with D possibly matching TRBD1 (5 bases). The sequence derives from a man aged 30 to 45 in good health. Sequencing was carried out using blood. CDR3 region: CSARFRDGLSSPLHF. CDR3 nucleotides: TGCAGTGCTAGGTTCCGGGACGGCCTTAGTTCACCCCTCCACTTT.